This paragraph covers one T cell receptor beta chain sequence. The target antigen is unknown. This sample was taken from a study of T cells after posttransplantation cyclophosphamide. General study findings and limits: Recipient CMV seropositivity and CMV reactivation strongly tracked TRB clonality. Tissue-infiltrating T cells from skin or gut overlapped little with blood T cells. Donor CD8+ memory clones often dominated recipient blood repertoires at later times.

Trimming took 5 bases from V and 6 from J, leaving 14 bases between them. The CDR3 contains 14 residues. The germline gives CDR1 LGHNT, CDR2 FRNRAP. The method was immunoSEQ multiplex PCR; TCRdb's version includes in-frame clones alone and lacks a portion of them. The sample records about 22,000 clones, 86% being singletons. Cyclophosphamide on days +3 and +4 followed busulfan-fludarabine conditioning and a marrow graft. The clonotype was recovered from a female patient aged 30 to 40 who received an allogeneic stem cell transplant from an unrelated donor, was CMV-positive, and had no GVHD. Some of the T cells may derive from the graft donor. J is TRBJ2-1 and V is TRBV12-5; D remains unclear. The sequences come from PBMCs, collected after allogeneic stem cell transplant with posttransplant cyclophosphamide. The CDR3 reads CASGHTVGGNEQFF. In DNA, the CDR3 is TGTGCTAGTGGTCACACGGTCGGCGGCAATGAGCAGTTCTTC.